Shown below are 23 T cell receptor beta chains from a single sample sequenced in a study of shared clonotypes between healthy human individuals. Measured with immunoSEQ multiplex PCR; TCRdb has only the in-frame clones, and not every one. Of 650,000 to 800,000 clones listed, around 90% are singletons. Positively selected for CCR7, the CD45RO-negative cells used as naive CD8 cells excluded terminally differentiated effector memory CD45RA+ cells. Input material: naive CD8+ T cells sorted from blood. These receptors were collected from a man aged 30-40 years in good health.

The chain is built from TRBV30 and TRBJ2-7; D gene unclear. V lost 4 bases and J 0 bases, leaving 13 bases between the germline ends. CDR1 and CDR2 (germline): GTSNPN, SVGIG (reference sequence). This CDR3 is built from 14 residues. This chain's CDR3 is CAWNYQASSYEQYF. DNA of the CDR3: TGTGCCTGGAATTATCAGGCGAGCTCCTACGAGCAGTACTTC.

This clone has just one count. The V and J genes are TRBV4-1 and TRBJ2-7, with 11 bases fitting TRBD2. Trimming took 2 bases from V and 2 from J; bases not matched to a gene: 5. CDR1 and CDR2 (germline): MGHRA, YSYEKL. This CDR3 region has 16 residues. The CDR3 DNA follows: TGCGCCAGCAGCCAAAGGGAGGGACTAGCGGCCTACGAGCAGTACTTC. The encoded protein is CASSQREGLAAYEQYF.

The chain carries TRBV11-2 and TRBJ2-4; 10 positions match TRBD1. The germline gives CDR1 SGHAT, CDR2 FQNNGV. CDR3 size: 18 residues. Trimming at V came to 5 bases and at J to 1 base, leaving 11 bases not matched to a gene. This chain's CDR3 is CASSPRGTGVSAKNIQYF. CDR3 DNA: TGTGCCAGCAGCCCACGAGGGACAGGGGTTTCGGCCAAAAACATTCAGTACTTC.

The gene calls are TRBV28 and TRBJ2-5; a possible D gene is TRBD2 (6 bases). Germline-derived CDR1 and CDR2 are MDHEN and SYDVKM. The CDR3 consists of 15 residues. V shed 5 bases and J shed 2 bases, with 15 bases lying between them. CDR3 in amino acids: CASSHGEVGQETQYF. The CDR3 nucleotides read TGTGCCAGCAGTCACGGGGAGGTAGGGCAAGAGACCCAGTACTTC.

The chain is built from TRBV19 and TRBJ2-5; possibly TRBD2 for D (5 bases). CDR3 length: 14 residues. V lost 5 bases and J 0 bases, leaving 10 bases between the germline ends. Germline loops: CDR1 LNHDA, CDR2 SQIVND (reference sequence). CDR3 protein: CASSSREYQETQYF. For the CDR3, the DNA is TGTGCCAGTAGTTCAAGGGAGTACCAAGAGACCCAGTACTTC.

The chain is built from TRBV11-2 and TRBJ2-1; D remains unclear. This CDR3 contains 12 residues. Germline values: CDR1 SGHAT, CDR2 FQNNGV. The V gene lost 3 bases and the J gene lost 9 bases, with 9 bases spanning the gap. CDR3 amino acids: CASSFKVGEQFF. In nucleotides, the CDR3 is TGTGCCAGCAGCTTCAAGGTGGGTGAGCAGTTCTTC.

V gene TRBV25-1 combines with J gene TRBJ2-3; 16 bases map to TRBD2. CDR1 and CDR2 from the germline V gene are MGHDK and SYGVNS. With V trimmed by 1 base and J by 6 bases, 1 base remained unmatched. CDR3 size: 16 residues. CDR3 coding DNA: TGTGCCAGCAGTGAATTGGGACTAGCGGGAGGGGATACGCAGTATTTT. This gives the protein CASSELGLAGGDTQYF.

J is TRBJ2-5 and V is TRBV4-1; weak D call: TRBD2 (5 bases). The germline gives CDR1 MGHRA, CDR2 YSYEKL. The CDR3 is made up of 14 amino acids. V was shortened by 2 bases and J by 4 bases, with 11 bases between the two germline ends. CDR3 protein: CASSQIFEGETQYF. The CDR3 DNA is TGCGCCAGCAGCCAAATATTTGAGGGAGAGACCCAGTACTTC.

This sequence joins TRBV7-8 and TRBJ2-1; 9 bases are shared with TRBD2. The CDR3 loop spans 12 amino acids. V dropped 9 bases and J dropped 7; count of bases not matched to a gene: 4. From germline, CDR1 is SGHVS and CDR2 FQNEAQ. In nucleotides, the CDR3 is TGTGCCAGTAGCGGGAGTGGGAATGAGCAGTTCTTC. The encoded protein is CASSGSGNEQFF.

This clone was recorded only once. The V gene is TRBV15, the J gene TRBJ2-1; D perhaps matches TRBD2 (5 bases). Germline lookup yields CDR1 LNHNV and CDR2 YYDKDF (reference sequence). The V and J ends lost 1 base and 5 bases respectively, with 9 bases between them. The CDR3 extends over 14 amino acids. The CDR3 loop is CATSRGRGNNEQFF. For the CDR3, the DNA is TGTGCCACCAGCAGAGGAAGAGGGAACAATGAGCAGTTCTTC. Combining the CDR3 with reference TRBV15 and TRBJ2-1 gives the whole variable domain DAMVIQNPRYQVTQFGKPVTLSCSQTLNHNVMYWYQQKSSQAPKLLFHYYDKDFNNEADTPDNFQSRRPNTSFCFLDIRSPGLGDTAMYLCATSRGRGNNEQFFGPGTRLTVL.

V gene TRBV10-3 combines with J gene TRBJ1-4, with D hard to call. The CDR3 is made up of 11 amino acids. Germline V gene lookup returns CDR1 ENHRY and CDR2 SYGVKD. V gave up 10 bases and J gave up 7 bases, with 10 bases separating them. The CDR3 protein is CATRLGEKLFF. Here the CDR3 DNA reads TGTGCCACTCGGTTAGGTGAAAAACTGTTTTTT.

The gene calls are TRBV7-8 and TRBJ2-7; TRBD2 aligns across 9 bases. The CDR3 has 14 amino acids. V shed 5 bases and J 4 bases; nucleotides not matched to a gene: 6. Per the germline V gene, CDR1 is SGHVS and CDR2 is FQNEAQ. The CDR3 region has the DNA TGTGCCAGCAGCGCACTAGCGGGCCTATACGAGCAGTACTTC. Translating gives CASSALAGLYEQYF.

The rearrangement uses TRBV10-3 and TRBJ2-2, with 10 nucleotides matching TRBD2. Germline V gives CDR1 ENHRY, CDR2 SYGVKD. Trimming cost V 3 bases and J 6 bases; bases outside gene matches: 7. The CDR3 extends over 16 amino acids. The CDR3 region has the DNA TGTGCCATCAGTGAAAGTCTAGCGGGAGCCCCCGGGGAGCTGTTTTTT. This sequence encodes CAISESLAGAPGELFF.

The chain employs TRBV11-2 and TRBJ2-1, with TRBD1 matching over 9 bases. Germline trimming cut 5 bases from V and 7 bases from J; bases unmatched to any gene: 12. This CDR3 region has 16 residues. The V gene's germline CDR1 is SGHAT and CDR2 FQNNGV. The CDR3 here is CASSPFPTGGLNEQFF. Here the CDR3 DNA reads TGTGCCAGCAGCCCCTTCCCAACAGGGGGCTTAAATGAGCAGTTCTTC.

This clone turned up a few times. Here the CDR3 reads CASSLRDRRPEAFF. CDR3 in DNA: TGTGCCAGCAGCCTACGGGACAGGCGCCCTGAAGCTTTCTTT. This chain links TRBV6-5 with TRBJ1-1; 8 nucleotides align to TRBD1. J gave up 6 bases and V 6 bases, and 9 bases lay outside the gene matches. In germline, CDR1 is MNHEY, CDR2 SVGAGI. CDR3 length: 14 amino acids.

The chain combines TRBV5-5 with TRBJ1-2; tentative D call: TRBD1 (5 bases). The V end lost 0 bases, the J end lost 8 bases, and 20 bases lay between the germline ends. The CDR3 has 16 amino acids. Per the germline V gene, CDR1 is SGHKS and CDR2 is YYEKEE (reference sequence). The CDR3 coding sequence is TGTGCCAGCAGCTTGGATGGGGCCCCTTCTAGAGGAGGCTACACCTTC. Protein: CASSLDGAPSRGGYTF.

V usage is TRBV4-1 and J usage is TRBJ2-7; 7 nucleotides line up with TRBD1. V was pared by 0 bases and J by 3 bases, with 5 bases of the junction left unmatched. This CDR3 spans 15 amino acids. Germline assignment: CDR1 MGHRA and CDR2 YSYEKL. This chain's CDR3 is CASSQEWAGGYEQYF. The CDR3 nucleotides are TGCGCCAGCAGCCAAGAGTGGGCAGGGGGCTACGAGCAGTACTTC.

The rearrangement links TRBV4-3 to TRBJ2-7, with TRBD2 as a possible D gene (5 bases). Germline CDR1 and CDR2: LGHNA and YSLEER. The CDR3 is 16 residues long. V was trimmed by 0 bases and J by 3 bases, leaving 15 bases between them. CDR3 bases: TGCGCCAGCAGCCAAGAGCGGGCTGGGATCGTCTACGAGCAGTACTTC. Translation gives CASSQERAGIVYEQYF.

As regards this clone: This sample also contains other DNA sequences that code for the same CDR3. V usage is TRBV7-9 and J usage is TRBJ2-7; 7 bases agree with TRBD1. The V and J ends lost 5 bases and 0 bases, in that order; junction bases with no gene match: 4. The CDR3 has 14 residues. Germline values: CDR1 SEHNR, CDR2 FQNEAQ (reference sequence). Here the CDR3 reads CASSPRDSSYEQYF. CDR3 sequence (DNA): TGTGCCAGCAGCCCTCGGGACAGCTCCTACGAGCAGTACTTC.

For this clone: Other DNA sequences in the sample encode the same CDR3. V usage is TRBV27 and J usage is TRBJ2-1; the D is unclear. Germline V CDR1 and CDR2: MNHEY, SMNVEV (reference sequence). This CDR3 has 12 amino acids. V lost 2 bases, J lost 7 bases, and 6 bases lay in between. The DNA for the CDR3 is TGTGCCAGCAGTTTAGGGGTTAATGAGCAGTTCTTC. It codes for CASSLGVNEQFF.

This chain uses TRBV4-1 with TRBJ1-5, with D uncertain. This CDR3 has 12 residues. Between the trimmed V and J ends, which lost 3 bases and 4 bases, there was a span of 4 bases. Germline lookup yields CDR1 MGHRA and CDR2 YSYEKL. The CDR3 DNA sequence: TGCGCCAGCAGCCAGCTTAATCAGCCCCAGCATTTT. Its protein is CASSQLNQPQHF.

The V call is TRBV29-1, the J call TRBJ2-7; 7 bases map to TRBD2. The CDR3 is made up of 14 amino acids. V trimming: 6 bases; J trimming: 2 bases; junction bases outside the gene matches: 10. Germline CDR1 is SQVTM and CDR2 is ANQGSEA. The CDR3 DNA is TGCAGCGTGGGGGTCGGGGAGGGAACCTACGAGCAGTACTTC. Amino acids: CSVGVGEGTYEQYF.

V usage is TRBV5-1 and J usage is TRBJ2-1; 9 bases agree with TRBD2. This CDR3 is 14 amino acids long. The V gene end was trimmed by 5 bases and the J gene end by 10 bases; junction bases not matched to a gene: 10. The germline gives CDR1 SGHRS, CDR2 YFSETQ. Written as DNA, the CDR3 is TGCGCCAGCAGGGAATTGCGGGAGGGCTTGGAGCAGTTCTTC. The encoded protein is CASRELREGLEQFF.